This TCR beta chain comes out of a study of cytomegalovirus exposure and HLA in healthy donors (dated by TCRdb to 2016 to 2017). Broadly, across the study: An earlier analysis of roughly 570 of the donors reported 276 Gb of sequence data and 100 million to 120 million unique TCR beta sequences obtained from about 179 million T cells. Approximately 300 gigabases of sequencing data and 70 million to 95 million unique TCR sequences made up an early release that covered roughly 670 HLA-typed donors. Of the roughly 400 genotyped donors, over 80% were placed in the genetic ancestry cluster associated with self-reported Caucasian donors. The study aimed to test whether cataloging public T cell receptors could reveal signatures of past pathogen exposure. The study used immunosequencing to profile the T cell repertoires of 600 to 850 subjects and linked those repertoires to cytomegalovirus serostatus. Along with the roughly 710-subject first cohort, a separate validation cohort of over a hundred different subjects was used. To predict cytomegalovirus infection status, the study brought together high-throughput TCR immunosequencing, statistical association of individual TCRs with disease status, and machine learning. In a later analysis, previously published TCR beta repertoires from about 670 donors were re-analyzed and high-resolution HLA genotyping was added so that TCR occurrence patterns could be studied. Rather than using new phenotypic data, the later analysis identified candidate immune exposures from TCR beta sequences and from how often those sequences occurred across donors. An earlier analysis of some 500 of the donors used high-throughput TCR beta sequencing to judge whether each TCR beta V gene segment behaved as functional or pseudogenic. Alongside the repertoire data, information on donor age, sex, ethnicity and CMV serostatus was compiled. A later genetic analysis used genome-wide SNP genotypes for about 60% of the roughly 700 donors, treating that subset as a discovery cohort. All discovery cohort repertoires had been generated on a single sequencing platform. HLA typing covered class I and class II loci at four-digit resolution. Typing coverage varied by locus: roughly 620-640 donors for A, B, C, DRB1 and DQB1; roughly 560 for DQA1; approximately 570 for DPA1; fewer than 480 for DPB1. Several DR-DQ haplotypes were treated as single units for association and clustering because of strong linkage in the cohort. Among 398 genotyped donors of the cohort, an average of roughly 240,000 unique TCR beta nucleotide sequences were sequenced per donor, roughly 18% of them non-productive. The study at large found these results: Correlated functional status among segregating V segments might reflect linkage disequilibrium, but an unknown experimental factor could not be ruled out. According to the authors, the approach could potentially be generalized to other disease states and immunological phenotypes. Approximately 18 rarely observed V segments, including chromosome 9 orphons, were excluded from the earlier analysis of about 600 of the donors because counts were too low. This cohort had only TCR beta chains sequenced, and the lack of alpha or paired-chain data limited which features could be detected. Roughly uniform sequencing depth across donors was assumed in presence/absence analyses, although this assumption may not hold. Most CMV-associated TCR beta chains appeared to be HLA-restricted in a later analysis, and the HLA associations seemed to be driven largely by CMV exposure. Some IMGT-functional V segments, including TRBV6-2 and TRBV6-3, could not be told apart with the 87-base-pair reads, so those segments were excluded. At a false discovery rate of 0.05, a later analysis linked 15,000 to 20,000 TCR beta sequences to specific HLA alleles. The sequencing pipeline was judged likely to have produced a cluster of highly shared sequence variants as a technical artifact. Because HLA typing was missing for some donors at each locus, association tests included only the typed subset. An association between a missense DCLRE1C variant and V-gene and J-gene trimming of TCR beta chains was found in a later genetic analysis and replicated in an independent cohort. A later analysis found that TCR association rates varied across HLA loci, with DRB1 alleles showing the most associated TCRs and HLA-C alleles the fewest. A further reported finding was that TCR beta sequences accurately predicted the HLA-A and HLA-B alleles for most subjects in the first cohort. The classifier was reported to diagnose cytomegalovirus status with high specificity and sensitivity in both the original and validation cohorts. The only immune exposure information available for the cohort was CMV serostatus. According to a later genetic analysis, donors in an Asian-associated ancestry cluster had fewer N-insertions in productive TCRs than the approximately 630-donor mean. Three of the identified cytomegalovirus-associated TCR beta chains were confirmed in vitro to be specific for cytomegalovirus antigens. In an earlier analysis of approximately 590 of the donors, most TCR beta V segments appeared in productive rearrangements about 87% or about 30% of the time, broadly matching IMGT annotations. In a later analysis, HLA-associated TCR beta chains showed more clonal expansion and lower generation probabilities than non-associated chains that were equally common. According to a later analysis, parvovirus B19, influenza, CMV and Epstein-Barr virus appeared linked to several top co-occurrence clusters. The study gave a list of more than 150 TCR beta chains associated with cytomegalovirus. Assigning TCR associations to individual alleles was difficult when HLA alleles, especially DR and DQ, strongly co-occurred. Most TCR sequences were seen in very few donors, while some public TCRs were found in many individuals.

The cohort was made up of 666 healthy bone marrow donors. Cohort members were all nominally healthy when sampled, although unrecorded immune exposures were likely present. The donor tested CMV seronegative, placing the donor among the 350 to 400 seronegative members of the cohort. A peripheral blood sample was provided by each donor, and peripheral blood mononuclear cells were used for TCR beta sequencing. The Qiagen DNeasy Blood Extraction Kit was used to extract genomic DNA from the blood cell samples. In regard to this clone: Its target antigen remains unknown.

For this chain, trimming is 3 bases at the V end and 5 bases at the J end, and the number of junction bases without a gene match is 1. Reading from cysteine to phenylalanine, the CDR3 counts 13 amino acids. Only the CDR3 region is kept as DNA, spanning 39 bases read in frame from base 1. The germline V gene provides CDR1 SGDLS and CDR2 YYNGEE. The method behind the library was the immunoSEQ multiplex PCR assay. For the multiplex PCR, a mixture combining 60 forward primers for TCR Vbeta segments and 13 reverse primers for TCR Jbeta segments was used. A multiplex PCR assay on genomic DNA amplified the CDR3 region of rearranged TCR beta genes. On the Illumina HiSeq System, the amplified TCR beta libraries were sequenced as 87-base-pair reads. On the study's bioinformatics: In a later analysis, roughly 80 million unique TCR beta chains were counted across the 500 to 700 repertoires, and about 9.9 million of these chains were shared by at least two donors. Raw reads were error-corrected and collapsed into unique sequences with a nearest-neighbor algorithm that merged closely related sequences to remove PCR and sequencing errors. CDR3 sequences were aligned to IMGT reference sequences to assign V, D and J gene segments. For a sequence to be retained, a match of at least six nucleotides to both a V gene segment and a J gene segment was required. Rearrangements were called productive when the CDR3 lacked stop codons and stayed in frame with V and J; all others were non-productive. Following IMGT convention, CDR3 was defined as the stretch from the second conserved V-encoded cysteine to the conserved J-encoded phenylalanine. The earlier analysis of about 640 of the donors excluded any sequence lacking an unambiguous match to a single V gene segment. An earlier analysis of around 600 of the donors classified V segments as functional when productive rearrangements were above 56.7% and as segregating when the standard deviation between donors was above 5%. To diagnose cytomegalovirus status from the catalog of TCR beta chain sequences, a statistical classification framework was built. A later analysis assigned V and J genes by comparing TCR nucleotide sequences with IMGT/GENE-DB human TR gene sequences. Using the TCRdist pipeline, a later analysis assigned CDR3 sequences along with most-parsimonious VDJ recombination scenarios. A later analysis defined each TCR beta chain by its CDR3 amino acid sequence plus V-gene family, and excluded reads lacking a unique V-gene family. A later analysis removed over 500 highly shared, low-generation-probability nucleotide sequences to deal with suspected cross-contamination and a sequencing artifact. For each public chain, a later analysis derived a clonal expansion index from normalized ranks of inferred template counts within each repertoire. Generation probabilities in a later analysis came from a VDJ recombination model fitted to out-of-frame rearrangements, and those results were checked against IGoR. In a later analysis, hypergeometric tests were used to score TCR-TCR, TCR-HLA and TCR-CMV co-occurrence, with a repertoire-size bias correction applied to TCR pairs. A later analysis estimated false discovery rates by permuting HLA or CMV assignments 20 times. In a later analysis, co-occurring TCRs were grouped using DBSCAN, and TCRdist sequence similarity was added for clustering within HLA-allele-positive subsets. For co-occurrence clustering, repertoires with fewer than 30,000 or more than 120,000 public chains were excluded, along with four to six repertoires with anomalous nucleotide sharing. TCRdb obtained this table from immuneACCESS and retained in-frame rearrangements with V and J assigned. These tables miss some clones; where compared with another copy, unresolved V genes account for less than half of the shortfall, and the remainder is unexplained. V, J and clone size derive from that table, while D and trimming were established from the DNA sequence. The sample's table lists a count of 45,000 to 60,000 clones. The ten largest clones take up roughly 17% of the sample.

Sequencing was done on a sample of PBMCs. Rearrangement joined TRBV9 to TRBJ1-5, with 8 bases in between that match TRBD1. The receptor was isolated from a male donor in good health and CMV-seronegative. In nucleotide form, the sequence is TGTGCCAGCAGCGGGACAGGGCATCAGCCCCAGCATTTT. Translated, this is CASSGTGHQPQHF.